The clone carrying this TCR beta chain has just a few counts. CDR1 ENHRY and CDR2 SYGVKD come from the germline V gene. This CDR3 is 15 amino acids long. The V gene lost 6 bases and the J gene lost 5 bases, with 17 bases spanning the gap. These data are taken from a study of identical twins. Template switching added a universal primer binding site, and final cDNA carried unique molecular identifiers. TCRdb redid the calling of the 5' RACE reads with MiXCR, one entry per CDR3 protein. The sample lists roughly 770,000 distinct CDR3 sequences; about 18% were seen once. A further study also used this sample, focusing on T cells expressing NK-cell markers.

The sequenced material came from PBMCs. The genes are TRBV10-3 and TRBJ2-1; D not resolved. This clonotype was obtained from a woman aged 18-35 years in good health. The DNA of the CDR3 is TGTGCCATCAGCTCTCCGCGAGGATCCGACAATGAGCAGTTCTTC. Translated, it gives CAISSPRGSDNEQFF.